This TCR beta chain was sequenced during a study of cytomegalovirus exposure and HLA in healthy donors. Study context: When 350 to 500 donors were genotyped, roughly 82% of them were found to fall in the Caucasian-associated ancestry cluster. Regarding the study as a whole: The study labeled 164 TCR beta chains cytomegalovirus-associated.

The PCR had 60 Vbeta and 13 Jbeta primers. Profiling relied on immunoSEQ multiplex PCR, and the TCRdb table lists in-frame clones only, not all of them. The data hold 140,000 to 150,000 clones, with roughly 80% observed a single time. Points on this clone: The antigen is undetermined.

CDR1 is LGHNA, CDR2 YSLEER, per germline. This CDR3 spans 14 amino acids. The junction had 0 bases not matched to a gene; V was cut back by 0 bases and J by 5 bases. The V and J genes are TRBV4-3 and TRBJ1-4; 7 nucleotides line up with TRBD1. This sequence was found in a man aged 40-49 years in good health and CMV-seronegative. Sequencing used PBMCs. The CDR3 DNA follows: TGCGCCAGCAGCCAAGACAGGGGGAATGAAAAACTGTTTTTT. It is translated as CASSQDRGNEKLFF.